These 12 T cell receptor beta chains were all obtained from the same sample, sequenced in a study of shared clonotypes between healthy human individuals. The data were produced by immunoSEQ multiplex PCR, yet TCRdb's version contains in-frame clones alone and is incomplete. The sample contains 2 million to 2.5 million clones, approximately 94% of which appear only once. What was sequenced was naive CD4+ T cells sorted from blood. Subset reported: CD45RA+ positively selected. The receptors come from a man aged 18 to 29 in good health.

The V call is TRBV19, the J call TRBJ2-7, with 11 bases aligning to TRBD2. Unmatched junction bases numbered 3, after V lost 4 bases and J lost 4 bases. CDR1 and CDR2 from the germline V gene are LNHDA and SQIVND (reference sequence). The CDR3 is made up of 14 amino acids. This CDR3 is CASSTLAGAYEQYF. CDR3 nucleotide sequence: TGTGCCAGTAGTACACTAGCGGGGGCTTACGAGCAGTACTTC.

This chain uses TRBV10-2 with TRBJ2-1; 7 positions match TRBD2. Germline CDR1 reads WSHSY; CDR2 reads SAAADI. CDR3 length: 15 amino acids. Losses at the gene ends were 8 bases for V and 2 bases for J; bases not matched to a gene: 9. CDR3 in amino acids: CASVGWAGAYNEQFF. The CDR3, as DNA: TGCGCCAGCGTGGGGTGGGCGGGAGCCTACAATGAGCAGTTCTTC.

The rearrangement joins TRBV27 to TRBJ2-3; 10 bases are a match to TRBD1. Looked up from germline, CDR1 is MNHEY and CDR2 is SMNVEV (reference sequence). The CDR3 contains 16 residues. Trimming at V came to 1 base and at J to 2 bases, leaving 3 bases not matched to a gene. DNA of the CDR3: TGTGCCAGCAGTTTATTAGGGACAGGGGTCACAGATACGCAGTATTTT. Amino acids: CASSLLGTGVTDTQYF.

The chain carries TRBV4-1 and TRBJ2-7; D is undetermined. From germline, CDR1 is MGHRA and CDR2 YSYEKL. The CDR3 is 16 residues long. V shed 0 bases and J shed 2 bases, with 14 bases lying between them. CDR3 sequence (DNA): TGCGCCAGCAGCCAAGAGGTCGGGTTAAGGACCTACGAGCAGTACTTC. It translates to CASSQEVGLRTYEQYF.

This rearrangement joins TRBV30 to TRBJ1-1, with no clear D. The length of the CDR3 is 12 residues. Germline V gene sequence: CDR1 GTSNPN, CDR2 SVGIG (reference sequence). V dropped 3 bases and J dropped 3 bases, with 8 bases sitting between them. The DNA of the CDR3 is TGTGCCTGGAGCCCTACAGACACTGAAGCTTTCTTT. It translates to CAWSPTDTEAFF.

Of note for this clone: A read error is likely, as this CDR3 ends without the conserved phenylalanine or tryptophan. The rearrangement links TRBV6-5 to TRBJ1-2; D gene unclear. CDR1 and CDR2 (germline): MNHEY, SVGAGI. This CDR3 contains 15 residues. Trimming took 5 bases from V and 0 from J, leaving 13 bases between them. The CDR3 is CASSTDRRSNYGYTL. The CDR3 bases are TGTGCCAGCAGTACCGATAGAAGGTCTAACTATGGCTACACCCTC.

V and J are TRBV27 and TRBJ2-1; 12 nucleotides line up with TRBD2. The CDR3 is 14 residues long. CDR1 is MNHEY, CDR2 SMNVEV, per germline (reference sequence). V lost 5 bases and J lost 6; bases outside the gene matches: 2. The CDR3 reads CASSRLAGVNEQFF. The CDR3 DNA sequence: TGTGCCAGCAGTCGACTAGCGGGGGTCAATGAGCAGTTCTTC.

Comments on this clone: Distinct nucleotide sequences in the sample also encode this CDR3. The J gene is TRBJ1-1, the V gene TRBV7-6; D ambiguous. There are 13 residues in the CDR3. Germline V gene lookup returns CDR1 SGHVS and CDR2 FNYEAQ. The germline V and J ends were trimmed by 1 base and 5 bases, with 8 bases remaining between them. CDR3 nucleotide sequence: TGTGCCAGCAGCTTAGATGAGGGAACTGAAGCTTTCTTT. This encodes CASSLDEGTEAFF.

The chain is built from TRBV7-3 and TRBJ1-1; D not certain. CDR3 length: 13 residues. The V gene lost 4 bases and the J gene lost 5 bases, with 11 bases spanning the gap. Germline-derived CDR1 and CDR2 are SGHTA and FQGTGA. CDR3 nucleotides: TGTGCCAGCAGCTATGGTCCGGGGACTGAAGCTTTCTTT. It encodes CASSYGPGTEAFF.

Note on this clone: A junction boundary mismatches the germline segment, possibly from a read error. The chain uses TRBV7-9 and TRBJ2-3, with D possibly being TRBD1 (6 bases). This CDR3 region has 11 residues. Germline V CDR1 and CDR2: SEHNR, FQNEAQ (reference sequence). The CDR3 loop reads CASSLGDKGNF. CDR3 bases: TGTGCCAGCAGCTTGGGGGACAAGGGGAATTTT. The variable domain in full, completed from reference TRBV7-9 and TRBJ2-3, reads DTGVSQNPRHKITKRGQNVTFRCDPISEHNRLYWYRQTLGQGPEFLTYFQNEAQLEKSRLLSDRFSAERPKGSFSTLEIQRTEQGDSAMYLCASSLGDKGNFGPGTRLTVL.

The rearrangement joins TRBV6-1 to TRBJ1-2, with 7 bases lining up with TRBD1. This CDR3 has 14 amino acids. V lost 5 bases, J lost 3 bases, and 6 bases stayed unmatched. CDR1 and CDR2 (germline): MNHNS, SASEGT. This CDR3 reads CASSTTGTDYGYTF. Here the CDR3 DNA reads TGTGCCAGCAGTACTACCGGGACAGACTATGGCTACACCTTC.

With respect to this clone: This specimen includes other DNA sequences encoding the same CDR3. J is TRBJ1-6 and V is TRBV7-2; D gene unclear. Germline lookup yields CDR1 SGHTA and CDR2 FQGNSA. This CDR3 spans 14 amino acids. The V end lost 5 bases, the J end lost 0 bases, and 5 bases lay between the germline ends. CDR3 in amino acids: CASSPDSYNSPLHF. CDR3 nucleotide sequence: TGTGCCAGCAGCCCTGACTCCTATAATTCACCCCTCCACTTT. The full variable domain, its missing parts supplied by reference TRBV7-2 and TRBJ1-6, is GAGVSQSPSNKVTEKGKDVELRCDPISGHTALYWYRQSLGQGLEFLIYFQGNSAPDKSGLPSDRFSAERTGGSVSTLTIQRTQQEDSAVYLCASSPDSYNSPLHFGNGTRLTVT.